These T cell receptor beta chains were read from a single sample in a study of CD8 T cells in Susac syndrome. TCRdb fed the immunoSEQ multiplex PCR reads into MiXCR, producing one record per CDR3 protein. The sample contains 100,000 to 150,000 distinct CDR3 sequences, more than 90% of which appear only once. The sequencing sample was made of CD8+ T cells from PBMCs. The receptors were gathered from a human donor with Susac syndrome. CDR3s include the opening cysteine and the closing phenylalanine or tryptophan. A D gene is named only where the DNA matches it firmly.

CDR3aa: CASTRASRPYEQYF
j_gene: TRBJ2-7
d_gene: -
v_gene: TRBV27
len: 14

CDR3aa: CASSSQGITYEQYF
j_gene: TRBJ2-7
d_gene: -
v_gene: TRBV12-3/TRBV12-4
len: 14

CDR3aa: CAWADGANYGYTF
j_gene: TRBJ1-2
d_gene: -
v_gene: TRBV30
len: 13

CDR3aa: CASSQGYGEDTQYF
j_gene: TRBJ2-3
d_gene: -
v_gene: TRBV4-1
len: 14

CDR3aa: CASSQDGDEQYF
j_gene: TRBJ2-7
d_gene: -
v_gene: TRBV4-1
len: 12

CDR3aa: CASSRQGTERNTIYF
j_gene: TRBJ1-3
d_gene: TRBD1
v_gene: TRBV3-1
len: 15

CDR3aa: CAWSHTNTDTQYF
j_gene: TRBJ2-3
d_gene: -
v_gene: TRBV30
len: 13

CDR3aa: CASSVGSSDSGNTIYF
j_gene: TRBJ1-3
d_gene: -
v_gene: TRBV9
len: 16

CDR3aa: CASSIGYREQYEQYF
j_gene: TRBJ2-7
d_gene: -
v_gene: TRBV7-9
len: 15

CDR3aa: CASSQVWRELSYEQYF
j_gene: TRBJ2-7
d_gene: TRBD2
v_gene: TRBV4-3
len: 16

CDR3aa: CASSVLVEAFF
j_gene: TRBJ1-1
d_gene: -
v_gene: TRBV2
len: 11

CDR3aa: CAWSLASNTEAFF
j_gene: TRBJ1-1
d_gene: -
v_gene: TRBV30
len: 13

CDR3aa: CASSPDSGGSYNEQFF
j_gene: TRBJ2-1
d_gene: TRBD2
v_gene: TRBV6-1
len: 16

CDR3aa: CASSPTGHEQYF
j_gene: TRBJ2-7
d_gene: TRBD1
v_gene: TRBV12-3/TRBV12-4
len: 12

CDR3aa: CASSFEGAVEQYF
j_gene: TRBJ2-7
d_gene: TRBD1
v_gene: TRBV28
len: 13

CDR3aa: CASSPRRTIYGYTF
j_gene: TRBJ1-2
d_gene: -
v_gene: TRBV11-2
len: 14

CDR3aa: CASSSMSDSGNTIYF
j_gene: TRBJ1-3
d_gene: -
v_gene: TRBV7-9
len: 15

CDR3aa: CASSSTGRNNQPQHF
j_gene: TRBJ1-5
d_gene: -
v_gene: TRBV12-3/TRBV12-4
len: 15

CDR3aa: CASSPGDNQPQHF
j_gene: TRBJ1-5
d_gene: -
v_gene: TRBV18
len: 13

CDR3aa: CASSTSESSYNEQFF
j_gene: TRBJ2-1
d_gene: -
v_gene: TRBV19
len: 15

CDR3aa: CASSLDSSARYNEQFF
j_gene: TRBJ2-1
d_gene: -
v_gene: TRBV11-3
len: 16

CDR3aa: CASRLGTEETQYF
j_gene: TRBJ2-5
d_gene: TRBD1
v_gene: TRBV7-9
len: 13

CDR3aa: CAISEIGGNEQFF
j_gene: TRBJ2-1
d_gene: -
v_gene: TRBV10-3
len: 13

CDR3aa: CASSQRMVGGTGELFF
j_gene: TRBJ2-2
d_gene: -
v_gene: TRBV4-1
len: 16

CDR3aa: CASCTGLGTEAFF
j_gene: TRBJ1-1
d_gene: -
v_gene: TRBV12-3/TRBV12-4
len: 13

CDR3aa: CASSLGDRTEEAFF
j_gene: TRBJ1-1
d_gene: TRBD1
v_gene: TRBV7-9
len: 14

CDR3aa: CASSFLGEGYEQYF
j_gene: TRBJ2-7
d_gene: -
v_gene: TRBV27
len: 14

CDR3aa: CSARDRDRDFETQYF
j_gene: TRBJ2-5
d_gene: TRBD1
v_gene: TRBV20-1
len: 15

CDR3aa: CASSLMDPGRWETEAFF
j_gene: TRBJ1-1
d_gene: -
v_gene: TRBV5-1
len: 17

CDR3aa: CASSLRDVDGYTF
j_gene: TRBJ1-2
d_gene: -
v_gene: TRBV5-6
len: 13

CDR3aa: CSVEWASGGADTQYF
j_gene: TRBJ2-3
d_gene: TRBD2
v_gene: TRBV29-1
len: 15

CDR3aa: CASSTTGVETQYF
j_gene: TRBJ2-5
d_gene: -
v_gene: TRBV7-9
len: 13

CDR3aa: CATSTGPENTEAFF
j_gene: TRBJ1-1
d_gene: -
v_gene: TRBV15
len: 14

CDR3aa: CASSYSRDRAVGYTF
j_gene: TRBJ1-2
d_gene: TRBD1
v_gene: TRBV6-5
len: 15

CDR3aa: CAWSGVGHTDTQYF
j_gene: TRBJ2-3
d_gene: -
v_gene: TRBV30
len: 14

CDR3aa: CSAKDGSTTYEQYF
j_gene: TRBJ2-7
d_gene: -
v_gene: TRBV20-1
len: 14

CDR3aa: CASSPQGGRSYNEQFF
j_gene: TRBJ2-1
d_gene: -
v_gene: TRBV7-9
len: 16

CDR3aa: CAWGRYTF
j_gene: TRBJ1-2
d_gene: -
v_gene: TRBV30
len: 8

CDR3aa: CASTRVADTQYF
j_gene: TRBJ2-3
d_gene: -
v_gene: TRBV6-1
len: 12

CDR3aa: CSIRAGGYEQYF
j_gene: TRBJ2-7
d_gene: TRBD1
v_gene: TRBV29-1
len: 12

CDR3aa: CASSQEAELYTEAFF
j_gene: TRBJ1-1
d_gene: -
v_gene: TRBV3-1
len: 15

CDR3aa: CASSLVPSGRAGETQYF
j_gene: TRBJ2-5
d_gene: TRBD2
v_gene: TRBV5-6
len: 17

CDR3aa: CSVPGAVTNYGYTF
j_gene: TRBJ1-2
d_gene: -
v_gene: TRBV20-1
len: 14

CDR3aa: CASSLHPRETQYF
j_gene: TRBJ2-5
d_gene: -
v_gene: TRBV5-1
len: 13

CDR3aa: CASSVESGYGNTIYF
j_gene: TRBJ1-3
d_gene: -
v_gene: TRBV9
len: 15

CDR3aa: CASGSLWEKLFF
j_gene: TRBJ1-4
d_gene: -
v_gene: TRBV6-6
len: 12

CDR3aa: CASRGGVNGELFF
j_gene: TRBJ2-2
d_gene: TRBD2
v_gene: TRBV12-3/TRBV12-4
len: 13

CDR3aa: CASSLGENTIYF
j_gene: TRBJ1-3
d_gene: -
v_gene: TRBV12-3/TRBV12-4
len: 12

CDR3aa: CSARWTSGEPYEQYF
j_gene: TRBJ2-7
d_gene: TRBD2
v_gene: TRBV20-1
len: 15

CDR3aa: CASSLGLDVNSYNEQFF
j_gene: TRBJ2-1
d_gene: -
v_gene: TRBV28
len: 17